Listed below are T cell receptor beta chains from one sample, sequenced in a study of T cells expressing NK-cell markers. From the 5' RACE reads, TCRdb lists one entry per CDR3 protein and no DNA. The sample has roughly 280,000 distinct CDR3 sequences, and its top ten clones hold 0.3% to 0.45%. The sequencing sample was made of blood T cells: a sorted CD56 or NKG2C T cell subset, CD4+ or CD8+ T cells, or bulk PBMC T cells (not recorded which). The receptors stem from a man aged 18-30 years in good health. The CDR3 runs from the conserved cysteine through the conserved F or W. The order of the fields is J gene, V gene, CDR3 protein.

J: TRBJ2-7
V: TRBV4-2
CDR3: CASSQEPGNEQYF

J: TRBJ1-2
V: TRBV28
CDR3: CASLDRVIGYTF

J: TRBJ2-5
V: TRBV24-1
CDR3: CATSGWRGTQYF

J: TRBJ2-1
V: TRBV7-3
CDR3: CASSLRLPSGMDHNEQFF

J: TRBJ2-4
V: TRBV5-1
CDR3: CAMLTGTKNIQYF

J: TRBJ2-3
V: TRBV4-1
CDR3: CASSQGGQGKVEQYF

J: TRBJ2-3
V: TRBV12-3/TRBV12-4
CDR3: CASSPPSSGIATQYF

J: TRBJ1-1
V: TRBV4-3
CDR3: CASSQEIGRQARAFF

J: TRBJ1-2
V: TRBV5-6
CDR3: CASSSQSGSDLYGYTF

J: TRBJ2-7
V: TRBV5-1
CDR3: CASSPAGATYEQYF

J: TRBJ2-1
V: TRBV10-3
CDR3: CAISDSGEGRDEQFF

J: TRBJ1-5
V: TRBV12-2
CDR3: CASRSPGGVYSNQPQHF

J: TRBJ2-7
V: TRBV18
CDR3: CASSPRTETYEQYF

J: TRBJ2-3
V: TRBV5-1
CDR3: CASSLDRGTADTQYF

J: TRBJ2-7
V: TRBV12-3/TRBV12-4
CDR3: CASSLSGGRDEQYF

J: TRBJ1-5
V: TRBV6-2/TRBV6-3
CDR3: CASSYSGARWGEGQPQHF

J: TRBJ2-2
V: TRBV9
CDR3: CASSVVAISSGELFF

J: TRBJ1-4
V: TRBV4-3
CDR3: CASSQGQHNEKLFF

J: TRBJ2-5
V: TRBV12-3/TRBV12-4
CDR3: CASSLTPGLLTGTQYF

J: TRBJ2-3
V: TRBV5-1
CDR3: CASSLDSGSTDTQYF

J: TRBJ2-3
V: TRBV7-2
CDR3: CASSLGGPGQRYF

J: TRBJ1-1
V: TRBV6-5
CDR3: CASSRSRGAMNTEAFF

J: TRBJ2-2
V: TRBV5-1
CDR3: CASSFMRGTVNTGELFF

J: TRBJ1-4
V: TRBV20-1
CDR3: CSARSGSNEKLFF

J: TRBJ1-4
V: TRBV6-2/TRBV6-3
CDR3: CASRISGEKLFF

J: TRBJ2-1
V: TRBV5-6
CDR3: CASSLGGWERNEQFF